The rows below give T cell receptor beta chains drawn from one sample of a study of shared clonotypes between healthy human individuals. Clones were read by immunoSEQ multiplex PCR, and TCRdb kept only the in-frame ones, dropping some. The repertoire holds just over 2,000,000 clones, 95% seen once, with about 0.13% in the top ten. The sample consisted of naive CD4+ T cells sorted from blood. The receptor source for this set is a man younger than 30 in good health. Each CDR3 is given without its conserved first and last residue. A D gene is named only where the DNA matches it firmly. Only some rows state a clone size, as once, few, many or a class for expanded clones.

>13|TRBV5-1|TRBD1|once
ASSSTGVGTGELF
>13|TRBV30|NA|NA
AWRPGGLAKNIQY
>10|TRBV2|NA|NA
ASISILGEQF
>13|TRBV10-3|TRBD1|NA
ATGDRGQSTGELF
>12|TRBV18|TRBD2|NA
ASSLAGGSYEQY
>9|TRBV28|NA|NA
ASILQGWAF
>14|TRBV18|NA|NA
ASSPGLKQAGSPLH
>13|TRBV27|TRBD1|once
ASSFGDRVNNEQF
>12|TRBV6-1|TRBD1|NA
ASSLDRGASGYT
>13|TRBV6-1|NA|NA
ASSAPYQGNTEAF
>11|TRBV18|NA|NA
ASSARISYEQY
>16|TRBV30|NA|NA
AWSEGGRAPHSNQPQH
>13|TRBV7-2|NA|NA
ASSQNPGQGETQY
>11|TRBV7-6|NA|NA
ASSSSFGTEAF
>13|TRBV5-1|TRBD2|once
ASSPLAGGPNTQY
>13|TRBV10-3|NA|once
AISGGRGVNSPLH
>12|TRBV6-5|NA|NA
ASSYSGREETQY
>12|TRBV9|NA|once
ASTSPRVGDTQY
>14|TRBV11-2|TRBD2|NA
ASSPVSGASTDTQY
>13|TRBV19|NA|NA
ASSMIKAGSSIQY
>13|TRBV13|NA|NA
ASSLRTGQNEKLF
>13|TRBV5-6|TRBD1|NA
ASSLAGQGFGELF